These 2 T cell receptor beta chains originate from one sample sequenced in a study of blood T cell repertoires in COVID-19. TCRdb's copy holds only in-frame clones and misses some; the assay was immunoSEQ multiplex PCR. This table has some 200,000 clones, around 85% appearing once. Sequenced sample: peripheral blood. The source of these receptors is a woman of 80 years or more with acute or convalescent COVID-19.

This clone turned up a few times. V gene TRBV14 combines with J gene TRBJ2-7; TRBD2 aligns across 7 bases. This CDR3 comprises 14 residues. Germline V gene lookup returns CDR1 SGHDN and CDR2 FVKESK. Losses at the gene ends were 1 base for V and 10 bases for J; bases not matched to a gene: 10. The CDR3 loop reads CASSQVGAGTRQYF. CDR3 sequence (DNA): TGTGCCAGCAGCCAAGTAGGAGCGGGGACCCGTCAGTACTTC.

This chain uses TRBV7-2 with TRBJ2-5; TRBD2 matches 7 bases. Trimming removed 4 bases from V and 5 bases from J; junction bases left unmatched: 10. The CDR3 has 15 amino acids. Germline loops: CDR1 SGHTA, CDR2 FQGNSA. The CDR3 DNA reads as TGTGCCAGCAGCTCTTGGGAGGGCCTAGGGGAGACCCAGTACTTC. It translates to CASSSWEGLGETQYF. Using reference TRBV7-2 and TRBJ2-5 for the parts outside the CDR3, the full variable domain is GAGVSQSPSNKVTEKGKDVELRCDPISGHTALYWYRQSLGQGLEFLIYFQGNSAPDKSGLPSDRFSAERTGGSVSTLTIQRTQQEDSAVYLCASSSWEGLGETQYFGPGTRLLVL.